This TCR beta chain was documented in a study of T cell responses to AZD1222 COVID-19 vaccine. Whole-study findings and limits: Increases in Spike-specific TCR breadth and depth were seen after two AZD1222 doses. Repertoire sampling happened only post peak T cell response. White British ancestry dominated among donors, who included more females, and clonal diversity was possibly underestimated.

This CDR3 has 15 amino acids. In the case of this clone: No antigen is known for it.

Here immunoSEQ multiplex PCR was the method, and the copy in TCRdb shows in-frame clones only, minus some. The table records about 150,000 clones, approximately 89% of them present only once. This TCR was sampled from an adult in good health. The sample here was peripheral blood, taken on day 0 of AZD1222 vaccination. This chain connects TRBV21-1 to TRBJ2-4; TRBD2, the table's D call, was not compared with the DNA. TRBV21-1 is designated a pseudogene. CDR3 residues: CASSTRSMSKNIQYF. For the CDR3, the DNA is TGTGCCAGCAGCACGAGGAGCATGTCCAAAAACATTCAGTACTTC.